This entry is about one T cell receptor (beta chain). This sample is drawn from a study of human T cells and chemical hapten exposure. Per germline, CDR1 ENHRY and CDR2 SYGVKD. The CDR3 loop spans 17 amino acids. V shed 6 bases and J 5 bases; nucleotides not matched to a gene: 12. Documented time point: pre-sensitization, week 0. Treatment described: therapeutic diphenylcyclopropenone sensitization with weekly scalp DPC. Attachment of unique molecular identifiers to individual cDNA molecules was performed in the library. TCRdb reprocessed the RACE reads via MiXCR and lists one record per CDR3 protein. The sample records approximately 370,000 distinct CDR3 sequences, around 5.5% being singletons.

Here the sequenced sample was whole blood, taken in connection with sensitization to the hapten diphenylcyclopropenone (DPC). This sequence originates from a woman under 30 with alopecia areata. Some clones in this sample may be carry-over from other donors' samples. The chain couples TRBV10-3 to TRBJ2-1; TRBD2 agrees at 11 bases. For the CDR3, the DNA is TGTGCCATCAGGCTGGGTAGCGGGGGGGCCGGGGACAATGAGCAGTTCTTC. Protein: CAIRLGSGGAGDNEQFF.